The clone carrying this T cell receptor beta chain has a handful of counts. Its antigen is unknown. Trimming pared 0 bases from V and 3 bases from J, leaving 9 bases between. Per germline, CDR1 SGHRS and CDR2 YFSETQ. The CDR3 runs to 15 residues. The sample originates from a study of cytomegalovirus exposure and HLA in healthy donors. Study findings and constraints: V- and J-gene trimming of TCR beta was linked (in a later analysis) to a missense DCLRE1C variant. Per a later analysis, HLA-associated TCR beta chains showed more clonal expansion than other, equally common TCR beta chains. One later analysis reportedly identified an Asian-associated ancestry cluster that showed fewer N-insertions than the roughly 720-donor mean.

60 Vbeta and 13 Jbeta primers were used in PCR. Original processing notes: Approximately 87 million unique TCR beta chains, some 9.9 million shared, were counted in a later analysis. Libraries were prepared by immunoSEQ multiplex PCR; TCRdb keeps only in-frame clonotypes and omits some of them. V and J calls and clone size are given by that table; D and trimming were obtained from the DNA. Counted here are approximately 140,000 clones, roughly 66% occurring once; the ten biggest clones make up 5.5% to 7.5%. Sequenced: PBMCs. V usage is TRBV5-1 and J usage is TRBJ1-4; TRBD1 is a possible D gene (6 bases). This TCR was sampled from a woman aged 60-75 years in good health and CMV-seronegative. The CDR3, as DNA: TGCGCCAGCAGCTTGGATGACAGGTCTAATGAAAAACTGTTTTTT. It specifies CASSLDDRSNEKLFF.